This TCR beta chain was recorded in a study of cytomegalovirus exposure and HLA in healthy donors. PCR amplification relied on 60 Vbeta primers (plus 13 Jbeta primers). The table came from immunoSEQ multiplex PCR; TCRdb's copy has only in-frame clones and leaves some out. The data hold over 110,000 clones, with roughly 80% observed a single time. There are 16 residues in the CDR3. After removal of 4 bases from V and 4 bases from J, the junction contained 10 bases not matched to a gene. Germline assignment: CDR1 SGHDT and CDR2 YYEEEE. The TCR originated in a female donor in good health and CMV-seronegative. The sample was PBMCs. The chain employs TRBV5-6 and TRBJ2-5; 10 bases match TRBD1. CDR3 loop: CASSPRQGAMGETQYF. The CDR3 DNA follows: TGTGCCAGCAGCCCCCGACAGGGGGCCATGGGAGAGACCCAGTACTTC.